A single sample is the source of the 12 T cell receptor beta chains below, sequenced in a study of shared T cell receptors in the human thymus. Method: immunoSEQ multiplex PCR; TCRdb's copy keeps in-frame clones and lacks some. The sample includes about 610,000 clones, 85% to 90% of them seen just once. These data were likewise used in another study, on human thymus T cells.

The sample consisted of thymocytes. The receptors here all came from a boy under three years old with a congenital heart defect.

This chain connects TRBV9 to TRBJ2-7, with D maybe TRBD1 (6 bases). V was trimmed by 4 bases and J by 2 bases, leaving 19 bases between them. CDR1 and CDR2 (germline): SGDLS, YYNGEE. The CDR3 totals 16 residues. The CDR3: CASSPSPRTVPYEQYF. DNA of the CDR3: TGTGCCAGCAGCCCATCCCCCCGGACAGTTCCCTACGAGCAGTACTTC. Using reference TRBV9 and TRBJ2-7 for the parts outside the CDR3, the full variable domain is DSGVTQTPKHLITATGQRVTLRCSPRSGDLSVYWYQQSLDQGLQFLIQYYNGEERAKGNILERFSAQQFPDLHSELNLSSLELGDSALYFCASSPSPRTVPYEQYFGPGTRLTVT.

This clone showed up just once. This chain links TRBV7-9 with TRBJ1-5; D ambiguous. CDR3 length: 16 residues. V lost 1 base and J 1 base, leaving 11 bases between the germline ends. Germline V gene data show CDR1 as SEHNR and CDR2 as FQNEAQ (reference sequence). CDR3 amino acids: CASSLGSRKSNQPQHF. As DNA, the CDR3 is TGTGCCAGCAGCTTAGGGTCCAGGAAAAGCAATCAGCCCCAGCATTTT.

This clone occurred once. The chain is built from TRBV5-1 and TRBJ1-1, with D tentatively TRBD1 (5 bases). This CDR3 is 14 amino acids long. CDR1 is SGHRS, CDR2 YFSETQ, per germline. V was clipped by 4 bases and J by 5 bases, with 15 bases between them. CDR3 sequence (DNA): TGCGCCAGCAGCCCGCTCGGGGGTACAACTGAAGCTTTCTTT. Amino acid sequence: CASSPLGGTTEAFF. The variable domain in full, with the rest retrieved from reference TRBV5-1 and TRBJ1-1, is KAGVTQTPRYLIKTRGQQVTLSCSPISGHRSVSWYQQTPGQGLQFLFEYFSETQRNKGNFPGRFSGRQFSNSRSEMNVSTLELGDSALYLCASSPLGGTTEAFFGQGTRLTVV.

The chain's CDR3 is CAPHAAGGKRDYGYTF. The CDR3 nucleotides read TGTGCCCCCCACGCCGCAGGAGGTAAACGCGACTATGGCTACACCTTC. The chain is built from TRBV18 and TRBJ1-2; D remains unclear. CDR3 length: 16 residues. V was clipped by 11 bases and J by 3 bases, with 25 bases between them. Germline lookup yields CDR1 KGHSH and CDR2 LQKENI. Using reference TRBV18 and TRBJ1-2 for the parts outside the CDR3, the full variable domain is NAGVMQNPRHLVRRRGQEARLRCSPMKGHSHVYWYRQLPEEGLKFMVYLQKENIIDESGMPKERFSAEFPKEGPSILRIQQVVRGDSAAYFCAPHAAGGKRDYGYTFGSGTRLTVV.

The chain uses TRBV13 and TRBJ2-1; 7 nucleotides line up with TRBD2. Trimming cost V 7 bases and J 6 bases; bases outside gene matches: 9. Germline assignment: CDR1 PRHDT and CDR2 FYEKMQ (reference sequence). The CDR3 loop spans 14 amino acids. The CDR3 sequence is CASTLAERGNEQFF. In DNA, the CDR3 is TGTGCCAGCACCCTAGCGGAGAGGGGCAATGAGCAGTTCTTC.

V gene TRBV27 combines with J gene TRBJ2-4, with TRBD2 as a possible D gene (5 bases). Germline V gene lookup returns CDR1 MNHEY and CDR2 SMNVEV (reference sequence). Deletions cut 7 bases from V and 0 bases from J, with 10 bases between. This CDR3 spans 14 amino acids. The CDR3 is CASTGKLAKNIQYF. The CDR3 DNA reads TGTGCCAGCACCGGGAAACTAGCCAAAAACATTCAGTACTTC.

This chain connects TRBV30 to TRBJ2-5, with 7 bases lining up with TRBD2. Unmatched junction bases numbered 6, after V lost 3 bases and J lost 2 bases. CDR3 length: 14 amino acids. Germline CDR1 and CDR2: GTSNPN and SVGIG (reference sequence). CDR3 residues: CAWSRLAEQETQYF. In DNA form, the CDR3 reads TGTGCCTGGAGCCGGCTAGCGGAGCAAGAGACCCAGTACTTC. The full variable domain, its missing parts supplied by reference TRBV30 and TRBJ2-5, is SQTIHQWPATLVQPVGSPLSLECTVEGTSNPNLYWYRQAAGRGLQLLFYSVGIGQISSEVPQNLSASRPQDRQFILSSKKLLLSDSGFYLCAWSRLAEQETQYFGPGTRLLVL.

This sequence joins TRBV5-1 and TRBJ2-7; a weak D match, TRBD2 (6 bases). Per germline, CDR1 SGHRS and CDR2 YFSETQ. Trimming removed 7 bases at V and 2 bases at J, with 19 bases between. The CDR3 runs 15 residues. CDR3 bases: TGCGCCAGCGGAACCCGGCCGGGGGTAGCCTACGAGCAGTACTTC. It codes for CASGTRPGVAYEQYF.

In nucleotides, the CDR3 is TGTGCCAGCAGTGGCGGGACGCTTTACAATGAGCAGTTCTTC. Translated: CASSGGTLYNEQFF. J is TRBJ2-1 and V is TRBV6-1, with a tentative D call TRBD2 (6 bases). Per germline, CDR1 MNHNS and CDR2 SASEGT. The CDR3 totals 14 residues. V dropped 4 bases and J dropped 4 bases, with 11 bases sitting between them.

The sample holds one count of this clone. This CDR3 is CSVRNTDTQYF. CDR3 DNA: TGCAGCGTGCGCAACACAGATACGCAGTATTTT. The rearrangement joins TRBV29-1 to TRBJ2-3, with D hard to call. Trimming cost V 6 bases and J 2 bases, with 6 bases left between them. The CDR3 loop spans 11 amino acids. Germline CDR1 and CDR2: SQVTM and ANQGSEA.

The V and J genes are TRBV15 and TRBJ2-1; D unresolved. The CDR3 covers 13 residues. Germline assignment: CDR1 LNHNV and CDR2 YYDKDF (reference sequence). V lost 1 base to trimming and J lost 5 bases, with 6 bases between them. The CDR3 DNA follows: TGTGCCACCAGCAGAGGTCCCGACAATGAGCAGTTCTTC. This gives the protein CATSRGPDNEQFF.

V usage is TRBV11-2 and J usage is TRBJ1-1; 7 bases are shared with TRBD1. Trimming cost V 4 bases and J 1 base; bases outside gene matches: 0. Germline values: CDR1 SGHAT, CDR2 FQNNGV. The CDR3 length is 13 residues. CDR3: CASSWDRNTEAFF. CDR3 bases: TGTGCCAGCAGCTGGGACAGGAACACTGAAGCTTTCTTT.